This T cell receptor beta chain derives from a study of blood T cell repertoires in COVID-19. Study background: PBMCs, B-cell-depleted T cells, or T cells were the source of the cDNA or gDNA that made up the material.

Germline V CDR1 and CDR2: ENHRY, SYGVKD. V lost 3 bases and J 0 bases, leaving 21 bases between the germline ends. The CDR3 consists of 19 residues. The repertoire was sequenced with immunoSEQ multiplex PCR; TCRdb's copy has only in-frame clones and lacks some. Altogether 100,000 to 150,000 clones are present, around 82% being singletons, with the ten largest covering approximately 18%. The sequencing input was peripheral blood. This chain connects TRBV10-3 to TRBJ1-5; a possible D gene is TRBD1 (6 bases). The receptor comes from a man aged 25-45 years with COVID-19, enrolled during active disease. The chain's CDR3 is CAISDPPSQTGLSNQPQHF. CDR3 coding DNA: TGTGCCATCAGTGACCCCCCCTCCCAGACAGGCCTTAGCAATCAGCCCCAGCATTTT.